This TCR beta chain was sequenced for a study of cytomegalovirus exposure and HLA in healthy donors. This CDR3 contains 13 residues. V lost 0 bases and J lost 0, with 4 bases in between. The germline gives CDR1 SGHRS, CDR2 YFSETQ. Study-wide results and caveats: In a later analysis, HLA-associated TCR beta chains were more clonally expanded than equally common others. V- and J-gene trimming of TCR beta was linked (in a later analysis) to a missense DCLRE1C variant. TCR beta chains numbering some 150 were designated cytomegalovirus-associated. By a later analysis, the bulk of CMV-associated TCR beta chains appeared HLA-restricted.

Amplification used 60 Vbeta primers and 13 Jbeta primers. The assay was immunoSEQ multiplex PCR, and TCRdb's table has in-frame clones only and misses some. The sample contains approximately 190,000 clones, roughly 80% of which appear only once. For this clone: Its matching antigen is unknown.

Sequencing input: PBMCs. This sequence originates from a man aged 40-55 years in good health and CMV-seropositive. The gene calls are TRBV5-1 and TRBJ2-7, with D unresolved. CDR3 nucleotides: TGCGCCAGCAGCTTGGACAACTCCTACGAGCAGTACTTC. Amino acids: CASSLDNSYEQYF. Variable domain in full (rest from reference TRBV5-1 and TRBJ2-7): KAGVTQTPRYLIKTRGQQVTLSCSPISGHRSVSWYQQTPGQGLQFLFEYFSETQRNKGNFPGRFSGRQFSNSRSEMNVSTLELGDSALYLCASSLDNSYEQYFGPGTRLTVT.